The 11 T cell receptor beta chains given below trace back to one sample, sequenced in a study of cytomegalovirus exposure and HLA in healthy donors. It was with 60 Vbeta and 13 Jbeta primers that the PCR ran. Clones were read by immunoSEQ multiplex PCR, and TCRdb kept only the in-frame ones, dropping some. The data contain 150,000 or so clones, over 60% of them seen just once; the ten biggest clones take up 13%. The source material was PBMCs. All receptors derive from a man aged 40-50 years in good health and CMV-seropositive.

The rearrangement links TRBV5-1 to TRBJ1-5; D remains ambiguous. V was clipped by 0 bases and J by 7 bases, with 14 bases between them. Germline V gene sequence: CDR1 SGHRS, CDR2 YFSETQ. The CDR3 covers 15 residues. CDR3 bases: TGCGCCAGCAGCTTGGGCGGCGCCGAGGAACAGCCCCAGCATTTT. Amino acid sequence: CASSLGGAEEQPQHF.

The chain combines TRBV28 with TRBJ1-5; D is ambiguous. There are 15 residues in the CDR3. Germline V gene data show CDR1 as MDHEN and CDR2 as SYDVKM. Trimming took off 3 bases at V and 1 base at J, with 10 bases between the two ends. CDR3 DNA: TGTGCCAGCAGTTTTTTGGGAGGGAGCAATCAGCCCCAGCATTTT. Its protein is CASSFLGGSNQPQHF.

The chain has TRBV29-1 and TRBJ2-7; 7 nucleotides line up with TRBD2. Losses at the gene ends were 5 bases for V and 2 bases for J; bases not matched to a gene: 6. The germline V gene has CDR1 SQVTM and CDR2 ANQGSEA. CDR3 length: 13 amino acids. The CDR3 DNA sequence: TGCAGCGTTTCCGAGCGGGGCCCCTACGAGCAGTACTTC. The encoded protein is CSVSERGPYEQYF.

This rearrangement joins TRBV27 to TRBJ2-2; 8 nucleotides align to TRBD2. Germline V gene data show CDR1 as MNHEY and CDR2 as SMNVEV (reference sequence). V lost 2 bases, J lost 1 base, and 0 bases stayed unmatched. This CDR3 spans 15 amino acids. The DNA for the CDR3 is TGTGCCAGCAGTTTAAGCGGGAGGAACACCGGGGAGCTGTTTTTT. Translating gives CASSLSGRNTGELFF.

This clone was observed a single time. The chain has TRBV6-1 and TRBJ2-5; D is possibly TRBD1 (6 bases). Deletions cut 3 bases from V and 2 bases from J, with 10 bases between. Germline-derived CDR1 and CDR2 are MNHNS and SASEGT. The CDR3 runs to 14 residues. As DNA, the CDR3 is TGTGCCAGCAGTGATGTAAGGGGGCAAGAGACCCAGTACTTC. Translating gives CASSDVRGQETQYF.

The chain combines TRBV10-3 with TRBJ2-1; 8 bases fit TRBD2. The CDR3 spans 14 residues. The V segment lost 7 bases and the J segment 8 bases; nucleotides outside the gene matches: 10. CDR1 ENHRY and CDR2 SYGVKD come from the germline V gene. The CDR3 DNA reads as TGTGCCATCAATACGCGGGGGGCCCGTGATGAGCAGTTCTTC. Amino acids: CAINTRGARDEQFF.

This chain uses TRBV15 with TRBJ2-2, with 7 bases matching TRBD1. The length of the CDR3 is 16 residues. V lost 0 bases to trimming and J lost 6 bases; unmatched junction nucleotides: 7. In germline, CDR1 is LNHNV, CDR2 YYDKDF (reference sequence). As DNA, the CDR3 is TGTGCCACCAGCAGAGATCAAGGGGGCGGGTCCGGGGAGCTGTTTTTT. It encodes CATSRDQGGGSGELFF.

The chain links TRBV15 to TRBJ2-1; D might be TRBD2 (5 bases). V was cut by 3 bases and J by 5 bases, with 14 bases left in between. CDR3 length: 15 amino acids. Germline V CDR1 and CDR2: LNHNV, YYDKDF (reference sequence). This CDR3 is CATSREDAGNNEQFF. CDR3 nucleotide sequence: TGTGCCACCAGCAGGGAGGACGCGGGTAACAATGAGCAGTTCTTC.

CDR3 protein: CASSEGASGGYEQYF. The CDR3 coding sequence is TGTGCCAGCAGTGAAGGGGCTAGCGGGGGCTACGAGCAGTACTTC. The gene calls are TRBV2 and TRBJ2-7; 10 bases align to TRBD2. The CDR3 has 15 amino acids. Germline assignment: CDR1 SNHLY and CDR2 FYNNEI. V gave up 1 base and J gave up 3 bases; unmatched junction bases: 3. Together with reference TRBV2 and TRBJ2-7, the CDR3 gives the full variable domain: EPEVTQTPSHQVTQMGQEVILRCVPISNHLYFYWYRQILGQKVEFLVSFYNNEISEKSEIFDDQFSVERPDGSNFTLKIRSTKLEDSAMYFCASSEGASGGYEQYFGPGTRLTVT.

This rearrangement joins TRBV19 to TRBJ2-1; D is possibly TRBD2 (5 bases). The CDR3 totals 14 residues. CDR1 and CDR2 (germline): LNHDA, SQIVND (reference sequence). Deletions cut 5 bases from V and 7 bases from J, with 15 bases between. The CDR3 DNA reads TGTGCCAGTAGTCCCAGGAGGCTTCGGAATGAGCAGTTCTTC. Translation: CASSPRRLRNEQFF.

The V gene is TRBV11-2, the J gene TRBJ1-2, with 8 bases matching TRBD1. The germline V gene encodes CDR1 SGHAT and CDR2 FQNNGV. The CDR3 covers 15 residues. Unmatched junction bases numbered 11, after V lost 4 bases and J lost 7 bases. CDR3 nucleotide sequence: TGTGCCAGCAGCTCCGGCGGGACAGGCGGTCCTGGCTACACCTTC. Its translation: CASSSGGTGGPGYTF.